This T cell receptor beta chain was captured in a study of T cell responses to AZD1222 COVID-19 vaccine. Germline-derived CDR1 and CDR2 are SGHRS and YFSETQ. The ends were cut back, 4 bases at V and 2 bases at J, with 12 bases in the middle. This CDR3 contains 15 residues. Overall study results and limits: Recipients of two AZD1222 doses showed rising Spike-specific TCR breadth and depth.

A word on this clone: As yet, its antigen is unknown.

Libraries were prepared by immunoSEQ multiplex PCR; TCRdb keeps only in-frame clonotypes and omits some of them. The sample contains around 120,000 clones, 70% to 90% of which appear only once. This TCR came from an adult in good health. The specimen was peripheral blood, collected on day 0 of AZD1222 vaccination. This chain connects TRBV5-1 to TRBJ2-2, with D possibly matching TRBD1 (5 bases). The DNA for the CDR3 is TGCGCCAGCAGCCTGCAGGGTACCAACACCGGGGAGCTGTTTTTT. Translated, it gives CASSLQGTNTGELFF.